A single sample gave rise to the 7 T cell receptor beta chains below, sequenced in a study of PD-L1 blockade in urothelial cancer. Sample time point: pretreatment peripheral blood. The assay was immunoSEQ multiplex PCR, and TCRdb's table has in-frame clones only and misses some. This sample has over 100,000 clones; around 85% occur once, and the top ten carry 3.2%. Here the sequenced sample was PBMCs, taken around atezolizumab (anti-PD-L1) treatment. Receptors were obtained from a man in his forties or fifties with urothelial cancer.

The rearrangement links TRBV4-1 to TRBJ2-7, with a weak D call TRBD1 (6 bases). Germline CDR1 MGHRA, CDR2 YSYEKL. The CDR3 is made up of 15 amino acids. Trimming pared 0 bases from V and 4 bases from J, leaving 13 bases between. The CDR3 here is CASSQDPQGRYEQYF. The DNA of the CDR3 is TGCGCCAGCAGCCAAGACCCCCAGGGGCGTTACGAGCAGTACTTC.

The CDR3 nucleotides are TGTGCCAGCAGCGTAAGACTAGCGGGGGGGGGCACAGATACGCAGTATTTT. The encoded protein is CASSVRLAGGGTDTQYF. The chain has TRBV7-2 and TRBJ2-3, with 14 nucleotides matching TRBD2. This CDR3 is 17 amino acids long. Germline V gene lookup returns CDR1 SGHTA and CDR2 FQGNSA. Losses at the gene ends were 5 bases for V and 1 base for J; bases not matched to a gene: 5.

The chain is built from TRBV28 and TRBJ2-4; weak D call: TRBD1 (5 bases). The CDR3 is 15 residues long. V lost 6 bases and J 0 bases, leaving 12 bases between the germline ends. Germline loops: CDR1 MDHEN, CDR2 SYDVKM. The CDR3 DNA sequence: TGTGCCAGCAGCCCGACAGAGTTAGCCAAAAACATTCAGTACTTC. The encoded protein is CASSPTELAKNIQYF.

This clone was observed a single time. V gene TRBV5-1 combines with J gene TRBJ2-2; a possible D gene is TRBD2 (5 bases). The CDR3 extends over 15 amino acids. Trimming took off 6 bases at V and 5 bases at J, with 17 bases between the two ends. Germline V CDR1 and CDR2: SGHRS, YFSETQ. CDR3 region: CASTEGSPGTGELFF. The CDR3 bases are TGCGCCAGCACCGAGGGAAGTCCTGGGACCGGGGAGCTGTTTTTT.

The gene calls are TRBV15 and TRBJ1-1, with TRBD1 matching 11 bases. Germline lookup yields CDR1 LNHNV and CDR2 YYDKDF (reference sequence). The ends lost 1 base at V and 10 bases at J; junction bases unmatched: 8. The length of the CDR3 is 15 residues. CDR3 residues: CATSRGGTGGERAFF. In nucleotides, the CDR3 is TGTGCCACCAGCAGAGGCGGGACAGGGGGGGAAAGAGCTTTCTTT.

V and J are TRBV7-2 and TRBJ2-7, with TRBD1 matching over 7 bases. The junction had 11 bases not matched to a gene; V was cut back by 5 bases and J by 7 bases. Per germline, CDR1 SGHTA and CDR2 FQGNSA. CDR3 length: 14 residues. The CDR3 sequence is CASSLLGQATEQYF. The DNA for the CDR3 is TGTGCCAGCAGCCTATTAGGACAGGCTACTGAGCAGTACTTC. The full variable domain, rest sourced from reference TRBV7-2 and TRBJ2-7, is GAGVSQSPSNKVTEKGKDVELRCDPISGHTALYWYRQSLGQGLEFLIYFQGNSAPDKSGLPSDRFSAERTGGSVSTLTIQRTQQEDSAVYLCASSLLGQATEQYFGPGTRLTVT.

The V gene is TRBV14, the J gene TRBJ2-5; weak D call: TRBD1 (7 bases). This CDR3 has 15 residues. Trimming removed 4 bases at V and 5 bases at J, with 17 bases between. The germline CDR1 and CDR2 sequences are SGHDN and FVKESK. CDR3 region: CASSPSGGGRETQYF. CDR3 nucleotide sequence: TGTGCCAGCAGCCCAAGCGGAGGGGGCAGGGAGACCCAGTACTTC.